This T cell receptor (beta chain) was profiled in a study of blood T cell repertoires in COVID-19 (dated by TCRdb to between 2020 and 2021). Looking at the study overall: Samples from collaborators originated in the United States, Italy and Spain and spanned both the acute and convalescent phases of COVID-19. The material from the prospective study consisted of cDNA or gDNA derived from T cells, B-cell-depleted T cells, or PBMCs. The dataset comprised deeply sampled blood TCRbeta repertoires from subjects exposed to, actively infected with, or recovered from COVID-19. The repertoires were released in a freely available public database intended as a resource for research on the immune response to SARS-CoV-2. Samples came from the ongoing ImmuneRACE study (first 160 participants) plus 1,254 subjects from 6 global collaborators. A de-identified subject ID, COVID-19 status, age in years and sex were almost always included in the sample metadata. Where available, HLA class I and class II types were taken from metadata supplied by the sample provider and were not determined by assay-based typing. The paper as a whole reports these results and caveats: The amount of clinical and demographic metadata varied by source and participant and was provided uncurated.

A remark on this clone: Which antigen it targets is not known. Per-base qualities were not stored, and no clone one base away is much larger.

The immunoSEQ Assay, a bias-controlled multiplex PCR, was used to amplify TCRbeta CDR3 regions from genomic DNA. The authors' analysis ran thus. The number of nucleated cells in each sample was estimated from the amplification of reference gene primers within the assay. To quantify the absolute abundance of each unique TCRbeta CDR3 rearrangement, sequence reads were collapsed and filtered. For each sample, productive Simpson clonality was calculated as the square root of Simpson's diversity index across productive rearrangements. This is the immuneACCESS table as TCRdb keeps it, with only in-frame sequences that have V and J called. A part of the clones is gone; compared with another copy, unresolved V genes explain less than half, and the rest is unexplained. The V and J calls and clone size come from that table; D and trimming were worked out from the DNA. The sample profile shows 25,000 to 30,000 clones; 80% to 90% of them were found once. The ten top clones hold 10% of the sample.

The germline V gene gives CDR1 as WSHSY and CDR2 as SAAADI. The CDR3 sequence holds 15 residues, the cysteine and phenylalanine included. Only the CDR3 portion is preserved as DNA: 45 bases, with reading frame beginning at the first base. Trimming accounts for 7 bases at V and 5 bases at J, while the number of junction bases matched to no gene is 10. The collaborating institutions used their own protocols to collect whole blood in K2EDTA tubes. Collaborator samples were shipped for TCRbeta analysis as frozen whole blood, isolated PBMCs, or DNA extracted from either sample type. Sequencing input: peripheral blood. The rearrangement joined TRBV10-2 to TRBJ2-7; TRBD2 aligns with 11 central bases. The origin of this receptor is a man in his sixties with acute or convalescent COVID-19. The DNA reads as follows: TGCGCCAGCAAAGGAGGTAGCGGGGGGGCCCACGAGCAGTACTTC. Its translation reads: CASKGGSGGAHEQYF.